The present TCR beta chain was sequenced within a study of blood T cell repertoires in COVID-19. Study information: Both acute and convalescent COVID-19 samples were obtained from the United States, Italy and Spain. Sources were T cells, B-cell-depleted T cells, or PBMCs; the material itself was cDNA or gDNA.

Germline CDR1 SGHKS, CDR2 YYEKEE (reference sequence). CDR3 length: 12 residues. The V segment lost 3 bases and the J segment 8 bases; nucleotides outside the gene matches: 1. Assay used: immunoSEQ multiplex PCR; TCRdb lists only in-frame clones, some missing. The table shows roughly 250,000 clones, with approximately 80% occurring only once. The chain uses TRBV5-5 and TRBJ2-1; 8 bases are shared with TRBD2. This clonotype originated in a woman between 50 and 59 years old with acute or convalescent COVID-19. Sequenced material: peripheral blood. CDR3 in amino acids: CASSWTSHEQFF. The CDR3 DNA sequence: TGTGCCAGCAGCTGGACTAGCCATGAGCAGTTCTTC.